The clone carrying this T cell receptor (beta chain) was seen a single time. Per germline, CDR1 SQVTM and CDR2 ANQGSEA. The CDR3 is 11 residues long. The healthy adult donors were HIV-negative and reported no recent acute infections or vaccinations. These data originate in a study of shared clonotypes between healthy human individuals. PCR replicates from unsorted PBMC used approximately 290 ng DNA, and this amount was about 30,000 T cell genomes. Ten immunoSEQ deep assay plates were used by the authors to sequence unsorted PBMC DNA. In the original workflow: Filtering differed for immunoSEQ, which gave only junction sequences without quality scores. This table comes from immunoSEQ multiplex PCR, and its TCRdb copy is limited to in-frame clones, with some not included. The V and J calls and the clone size are those of that table, but D and trimming were determined from the DNA. The table records around 530,000 clones, roughly four fifths of them present only once.

The J gene is TRBJ2-5, the V gene TRBV29-1; no reliable D call. TRBJ2-7 explains the end of the DNA better; the J call may be wrong. The clonotype comes from a woman between 40 and 55 years old in good health. Some clones in this sample may be carry-over from other donors' samples. Sequencing was performed on PBMCs. CDR3 residues: CSGMNSYEQYF. The CDR3 nucleotides are TGCAGCGGTATGAACAGCTACGAGCAGTACTTC.